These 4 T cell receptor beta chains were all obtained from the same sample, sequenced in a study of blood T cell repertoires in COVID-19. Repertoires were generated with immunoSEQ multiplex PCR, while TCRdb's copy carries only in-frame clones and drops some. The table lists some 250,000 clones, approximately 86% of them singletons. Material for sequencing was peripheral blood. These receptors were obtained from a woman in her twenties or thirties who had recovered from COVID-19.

The CDR3 loop is CASSLDRNYGYTF. For the CDR3, the DNA is TGTGCCAGCAGTTTAGACAGGAACTATGGCTACACCTTC. The gene calls are TRBV28 and TRBJ1-2; a weak D match, TRBD1 (6 bases). V was clipped by 2 bases and J by 2 bases, with 6 bases between them. Per germline, CDR1 MDHEN and CDR2 SYDVKM. CDR3 length: 13 amino acids.

The CDR3 loop reads CASSPGTGLGYEQYF. The CDR3 nucleotides read TGTGCCAGCAGCCCCGGGACAGGGCTTGGGTACGAGCAGTACTTC. The chain is built from TRBV7-2 and TRBJ2-7, with 9 bases identical to TRBD1. V dropped 5 bases and J dropped 4; count of bases not matched to a gene: 9. The germline gives CDR1 SGHTA, CDR2 FQGNSA. This CDR3 spans 15 amino acids.

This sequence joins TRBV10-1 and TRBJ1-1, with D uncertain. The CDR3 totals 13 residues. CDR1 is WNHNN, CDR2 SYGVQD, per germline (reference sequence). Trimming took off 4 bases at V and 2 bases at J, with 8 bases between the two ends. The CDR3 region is CASSVGRNTEAFF. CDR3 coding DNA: TGCGCCAGCAGTGTGGGGAGAAACACTGAAGCTTTCTTT.

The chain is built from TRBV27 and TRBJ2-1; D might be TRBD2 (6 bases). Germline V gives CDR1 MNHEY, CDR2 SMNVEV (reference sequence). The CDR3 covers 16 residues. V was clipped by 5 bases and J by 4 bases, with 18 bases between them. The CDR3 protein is CASSIGTPNPYNEQFF. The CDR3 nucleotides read TGTGCCAGCAGTATCGGGACTCCGAATCCATACAATGAGCAGTTCTTC.